A single sample gave rise to the 23 T cell receptor beta chains below, sequenced in a study of regulatory T cells in long-lasting Graves disease. The time point denotes: newly diagnosed GD, antithyroid drugs for less than 3 months. Extracted PBMC RNA gave rise to the TCR library. The authors built TCR beta libraries using iRepertoire HTBI primers and Arm-PCR of CDR3 regions. TCRdb processed the multiplex PCR reads anew with MiXCR; each CDR3 protein has one entry. Of 200,000 to 250,000 distinct CDR3 sequences listed, 20% to 25% are singletons. The starting material was peripheral blood mononuclear cells (PBMCs), obtained at new diagnosis, from a patient treated with antithyroid drugs. Receptors were obtained from a female donor with Graves disease.

This clonotype was seen repeatedly, ten times or more. The chain employs TRBV3-1 and TRBJ1-2; perhaps TRBD1 as D (5 bases). The CDR3 has 16 amino acids. V was shortened by 2 bases and J by 5 bases, with 18 bases between the two germline ends. Germline-derived CDR1 and CDR2 are LGHDT and YNNKEL (reference sequence). DNA of the CDR3: TGTGCCAGCAGCCAAACCGAAAGGGGACCAAGGTATGGCTACACCTTC. Its protein product is CASSQTERGPRYGYTF.

This clonotype was found a few times. The genes are TRBV6-1 and TRBJ2-3; no clear D gene. The CDR3 loop spans 11 amino acids. CDR1 MNHNS and CDR2 SASEGT come from the germline V gene. V lost 6 bases and J lost 10, with 11 bases in between. As DNA, the CDR3 is TGTGCCAGCAGGGGCCCCGGGCCGCAGTATTTT. Translating gives CASRGPGPQYF.

This clonotype was observed many times. The chain couples TRBV28 to TRBJ1-2, with 9 bases that match TRBD1. CDR3 size: 16 residues. Germline lookup yields CDR1 MDHEN and CDR2 SYDVKM. The junction had 14 bases not matched to a gene; V was cut back by 5 bases and J by 7 bases. As DNA, the CDR3 is TGTGCCAGCAGTAATCGCGGACAGGGGACTTTTCGTGGCTACACCTTC. This translates into CASSNRGQGTFRGYTF.

This clonotype was observed many times. V gene TRBV4-3 combines with J gene TRBJ2-7, with D perhaps matching TRBD1 (6 bases). CDR1 and CDR2 (germline): LGHNA, YSLEER. The CDR3 is made up of 15 amino acids. Trimming removed 4 bases at V and 4 bases at J, with 17 bases between. The CDR3 sequence: CASSPTTGSGYEQYF. CDR3 nucleotide sequence: TGCGCCAGCAGCCCCACCACAGGGTCAGGGTACGAGCAGTACTTC.

The CDR3 spells CASSVEGTNQPQHF. Here the CDR3 DNA reads TGTGCCAGCAGCGTAGAGGGGACCAATCAGCCCCAGCATTTT. The chain has TRBV9 and TRBJ1-5; D possibly corresponds to TRBD1 (5 bases). V dropped 0 bases and J dropped 3 bases, with 7 bases sitting between them. The germline CDR1 and CDR2 sequences are SGDLS and YYNGEE. The CDR3 covers 14 residues.

This clonotype was counted at least ten times. This chain connects TRBV20-1 to TRBJ1-2; TRBD1 matches 9 bases. Germline CDR1 and CDR2: DFQATT and SNEGSKA (reference sequence). With V trimmed by 2 bases and J by 6 bases, 7 bases remained unmatched. The CDR3 contains 14 residues. CDR3 bases: TGCAGTGCTAGAAACAGGGGGCAACGTGATGGCTACACCTTC. Amino acids: CSARNRGQRDGYTF.

This clonotype occurred many times. The chain recombines TRBV4-3 with TRBJ2-1; the D gene is possibly TRBD1 (6 bases). V gave up 0 bases and J gave up 4 bases, with 10 bases separating them. Germline CDR1 reads LGHNA; CDR2 reads YSLEER. The CDR3 loop spans 15 amino acids. The CDR3 DNA reads as TGCGCCAGCAGCCAAGACACGACAGGTTACAATGAGCAGTTCTTC. This translates into CASSQDTTGYNEQFF.

This clonotype was recorded at least ten times. The V gene is TRBV7-2, the J gene TRBJ2-7, with D hard to call. Between the trimmed V and J ends, which lost 5 bases and 6 bases, there was a span of 11 bases. Germline V gene lookup returns CDR1 SGHTA and CDR2 FQGNSA. This CDR3 spans 12 amino acids. The CDR3: CASSNGVGEQYF. CDR3 in DNA: TGTGCCAGCAGCAATGGGGTCGGCGAGCAGTACTTC.

V gene TRBV14 combines with J gene TRBJ1-2; TRBD1 is a possible D gene (5 bases). This CDR3 comprises 13 residues. V was pared by 0 bases and J by 8 bases, with 10 bases between. CDR1 is SGHDN and CDR2 is FVKESK in the germline V gene. CDR3 region: CASSQEWGDGYTF. DNA of the CDR3: TGTGCCAGCAGCCAAGAATGGGGGGACGGCTACACCTTC.

The table lists this clonotype with many counts. The gene calls are TRBV11-2 and TRBJ1-1, with D perhaps TRBD1 (6 bases). CDR1 and CDR2 from the germline V gene are SGHAT and FQNNGV. The V end lost 5 bases, the J end lost 10 bases, and 17 bases lay between the germline ends. The CDR3 covers 13 residues. CDR3 region: CASSLPGGRAAFF. In DNA form, the CDR3 reads TGTGCCAGCAGCCTGCCGGGGGGCCGGGCAGCTTTCTTT.

This clonotype was counted many times. The CDR3 region is CASSYRDTYGYTF. The DNA of the CDR3 is TGTGCCAGCAGTTACCGGGACACCTATGGCTACACCTTC. The chain links TRBV6-2 or TRBV6-3 to TRBJ1-2, with D possibly being TRBD1 (6 bases). V was pared by 2 bases and J by 4 bases, with 8 bases between. The CDR3 contains 13 residues. CDR1 MNHEY and CDR2 SVGEGT come from the germline V gene.

This clonotype was detected only a few times. The chain combines TRBV2 with TRBJ2-5, with D possibly TRBD2 on 5 matching bases. Trimming shortened V by 4 bases and J by 2 bases, and 17 bases separated the two germline ends. Germline CDR1 reads SNHLY; CDR2 reads FYNNEI. The CDR3 is 16 residues long. The CDR3 here is CASSVLIWTEQETQYF. CDR3 DNA: TGTGCCAGCAGTGTGTTAATTTGGACTGAACAAGAGACCCAGTACTTC.

CDR3 sequence (DNA): TGTGCCAGCAGCAACAAACAGGGATCCTACGAGCAGTACTTC. Translating it yields CASSNKQGSYEQYF. The chain recombines TRBV12-3 or TRBV12-4 with TRBJ2-7, with TRBD1 as a possible D gene (6 bases). The CDR3 spans 14 residues. V lost 6 bases to trimming and J lost 1 base, with 13 bases between them.

This chain joins TRBV6-2 or TRBV6-3 and TRBJ2-2; TRBD2 matches at 8 bases. Germline assignment: CDR1 MNHEY and CDR2 SVGEGT. Germline trimming cut 6 bases from V and 2 bases from J; bases unmatched to any gene: 8. The CDR3 loop spans 16 amino acids. The CDR3 region is CASRTMTSVNTGELFF. In DNA, the CDR3 is TGTGCCAGCAGGACAATGACTAGCGTCAACACCGGGGAGCTGTTTTTT.

This clonotype came up many times. The chain carries TRBV5-8 and TRBJ2-7; 7 bases agree with TRBD1. The germline CDR1 and CDR2 sequences are SGHTS and YDEGEE. Trimming cost V 4 bases and J 5 bases; bases outside gene matches: 6. The CDR3 covers 13 residues. CDR3 protein: CASSHGQVHEQYF. The CDR3 nucleotides are TGTGCCAGCAGCCACGGACAGGTCCACGAGCAGTACTTC.

This clonotype was detected ten times or more. The V and J genes are TRBV28 and TRBJ2-3; 7 nucleotides align to TRBD2. Germline V gives CDR1 MDHEN, CDR2 SYDVKM. This CDR3 is 15 amino acids long. Losses at the gene ends were 3 bases for V and 6 bases for J; bases not matched to a gene: 9. The CDR3 here is CASSLAGTTKDTQYF. CDR3 sequence (DNA): TGTGCCAGCAGTTTGGCCGGGACTACGAAGGATACGCAGTATTTT.

The table lists this clonotype with many counts. The chain is built from TRBV28 and TRBJ1-2, with unresolved D. Trimming cost V 2 bases and J 0 bases, with 16 bases left between them. Germline lookup yields CDR1 MDHEN and CDR2 SYDVKM. CDR3 length: 17 residues. CDR3 loop: CASSLLVTRATNYGYTF. The DNA of the CDR3 is TGTGCCAGCAGTTTACTGGTCACGAGGGCCACTAACTATGGCTACACCTTC.

This clonotype was seen only a few times. The CDR3 DNA reads TGTGCCAGCAGTCACGACAGGGCGCAAGATTATAGCAATCAGCCCCAGCATTTT. Residues: CASSHDRAQDYSNQPQHF. The chain carries TRBV6-2 or TRBV6-3 and TRBJ1-5; 7 positions agree with TRBD1. J lost 0 bases, V lost 5 bases, and 13 bases had no gene match. The CDR3 runs 18 residues. Germline V CDR1 and CDR2: MNHEY, SVGEGT.

The V gene is TRBV3-1, the J gene TRBJ2-4, with 8 positions matching TRBD1. Germline values: CDR1 LGHDT, CDR2 YNNKEL (reference sequence). V lost 2 bases, J lost 4 bases, and 1 base stayed unmatched. The CDR3 totals 14 residues. The CDR3 DNA sequence: TGTGCCAGCAGCCAATGGGACAGGAAAAACATTCAGTACTTC. Amino acids: CASSQWDRKNIQYF. The whole variable domain, filled in from reference TRBV3-1 and TRBJ2-4, reads DTAVSQTPKYLVTQMGNDKSIKCEQNLGHDTMYWYKQDSKKFLKIMFSYNNKELIINETVPNRFSPKSPDKAHLNLHINSLELGDSAVYFCASSQWDRKNIQYFGAGTRLSVL.

Ten or more counts support this clonotype. The V and J genes are TRBV2 and TRBJ1-5; D is unresolved. CDR3 size: 14 residues. CDR1 and CDR2 from the germline V gene are SNHLY and FYNNEI. Trimming shortened V by 3 bases and J by 1 base, and 7 bases separated the two germline ends. The CDR3 DNA is TGTGCCAGCAGTGAGCGGGAAAGCAATCAGCCCCAGCATTTT. It yields the protein CASSERESNQPQHF.

At least ten counts were recorded for this clonotype. J is TRBJ2-7 and V is TRBV7-2; the match to TRBD2 covers 7 bases. Germline loops: CDR1 SGHTA, CDR2 FQGNSA. This CDR3 comprises 14 residues. With V trimmed by 5 bases and J by 6 bases, 10 bases remained unmatched. This CDR3 reads CASSRLAADSEQYF. CDR3 coding DNA: TGTGCCAGCAGCCGTCTAGCGGCCGACTCCGAGCAGTACTTC.

The V gene is TRBV6-5, the J gene TRBJ2-5; TRBD2 matches at 12 bases. Unmatched junction bases numbered 9, after V lost 2 bases and J lost 5 bases. Germline CDR1 reads MNHEY; CDR2 reads SVGAGI. The CDR3 sequence is 17 residues long. CDR3 sequence reads: CASSYDPTSGGSETQYF. In nucleotides, the CDR3 is TGTGCCAGCAGTTACGACCCGACTAGCGGGGGATCGGAGACCCAGTACTTC.

This clonotype was seen at least ten times. V usage is TRBV2 and J usage is TRBJ2-3; unclear D gene. V lost 5 bases and J lost 2, with 11 bases in between. The CDR3 runs to 14 residues. Germline V gene data show CDR1 as SNHLY and CDR2 as FYNNEI. CDR3 sequence reads: CASSKNGVTDTQYF. In nucleotides, the CDR3 is TGTGCCAGCAGTAAAAATGGAGTCACAGATACGCAGTATTTT.